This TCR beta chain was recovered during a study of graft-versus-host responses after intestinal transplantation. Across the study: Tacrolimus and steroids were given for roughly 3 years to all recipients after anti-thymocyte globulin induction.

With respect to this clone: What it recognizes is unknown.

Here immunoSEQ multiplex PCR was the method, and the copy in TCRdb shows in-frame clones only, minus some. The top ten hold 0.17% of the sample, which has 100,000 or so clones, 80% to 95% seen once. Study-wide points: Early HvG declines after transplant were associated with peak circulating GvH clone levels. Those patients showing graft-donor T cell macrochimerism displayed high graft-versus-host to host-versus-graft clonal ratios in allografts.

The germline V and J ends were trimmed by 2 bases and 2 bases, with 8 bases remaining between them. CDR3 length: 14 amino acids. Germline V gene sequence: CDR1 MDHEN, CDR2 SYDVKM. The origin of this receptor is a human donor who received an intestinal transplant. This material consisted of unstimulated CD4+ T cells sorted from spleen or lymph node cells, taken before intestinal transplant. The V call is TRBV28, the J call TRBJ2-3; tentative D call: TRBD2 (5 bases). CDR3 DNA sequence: TGTGCCAGCAGTTTAGCGGGCAACACAGATACGCAGTATTTT. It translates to CASSLAGNTDTQYF.